A single sample gave rise to the 5 T cell receptor beta chains below, sequenced in a study of cytomegalovirus exposure and HLA in healthy donors. Measured with immunoSEQ multiplex PCR; TCRdb has only the in-frame clones, and not every one. The sample lists 300,000 or so clones; approximately 88% were seen once. The specimen was PBMCs. The receptors here all came from a man aged 25-45 years in good health and CMV-seronegative.

J is TRBJ1-1 and V is TRBV6-5; 9 bases are shared with TRBD1. This CDR3 region has 15 residues. Per germline, CDR1 MNHEY and CDR2 SVGAGI. The junction had 5 bases not matched to a gene; V was cut back by 6 bases and J by 0 bases. CDR3 sequence reads: CASSPRTGVNTEAFF. The CDR3 DNA is TGTGCCAGCAGCCCTAGGACAGGGGTGAACACTGAAGCTTTCTTT.

The J gene is TRBJ2-5, the V gene TRBV5-6; D gene ambiguous. Germline loops: CDR1 SGHDT, CDR2 YYEEEE. The V end was cut by 1 base, the J end by 1 base, with 5 bases between. This CDR3 spans 13 amino acids. In nucleotides, the CDR3 is TGTGCCAGCAGCTTGCAGGTCCAAGAGACCCAGTACTTC. Translation gives CASSLQVQETQYF.

The chain carries TRBV5-4 and TRBJ1-4, with D unclear. The length of the CDR3 is 16 residues. CDR1 SGHNT and CDR2 YYREEE come from the germline V gene (reference sequence). Trimming stripped 1 base from V and 4 bases from J, with 14 bases between. CDR3 sequence (DNA): TGTGCCAGCAGCTTGAACGTTGTGGGCCGTAATGAAAAACTGTTTTTT. Translating gives CASSLNVVGRNEKLFF.

The V call is TRBV7-8, the J call TRBJ2-1; a possible D gene is TRBD1 (8 bases). Germline V gives CDR1 SGHVS, CDR2 FQNEAQ. Trimming removed 6 bases from V and 7 bases from J, with 16 bases in between. This CDR3 comprises 14 residues. CDR3 coding DNA: TGTGCCAGCAGTGTACAGGGGGGGAAGAATGAGCAGTTCTTC. Encoded protein: CASSVQGGKNEQFF.

The rearrangement joins TRBV12-5 to TRBJ2-7, with no clear D. Trimming stripped 0 bases from V and 0 bases from J, with 12 bases between. The CDR3 extends over 16 amino acids. The V gene's germline CDR1 is LGHNT and CDR2 FRNRAP. The CDR3 protein is CASGLVVIGLSYEQYF. The CDR3 region has the DNA TGTGCTAGTGGTTTGGTAGTGATTGGGCTCTCCTACGAGCAGTACTTC.